Each of the 10 T cell receptor beta chains below was sequenced from the same sample in a study of tumor and adjacent non-tumor tissue in lung cancer (dated by TCRdb to between 2017 and 2018). RNA was extracted from bulk unsorted tissue and checked for quality with a NanoDrop ND-1000 and an Agilent 2100. Receptor amplification or capture employed multiplex PCR. These reads were obtained on an Illumina HiSeq 2500. TCRbeta libraries were constructed through three rounds of nested PCR with primers (Table S4) according to protocols adapted from ARM-PCR. TCRdb cleaned the public reads at Q25 with fastp, built clones with MiXCR and kept in-frame beta chains. Identical CDR3 protein sequences are pooled into one entry, listed with their most common genes and DNA. For this sample there are some 78,000 distinct CDR3 sequences; 80% appear just once. About an eighth of the sample comes from the top ten. The source material was lung tumor tissue. These receptor sequences come from a woman in her fifties or sixties with non-small cell lung cancer.

This chain links TRBV11-3 with TRBJ2-1; 8 nucleotides align to TRBD2. With V trimmed by 4 bases and J by 7 bases, 12 bases remained unmatched. The CDR3 covers 16 residues. Germline CDR1 reads SGHNT; CDR2 reads YENEEA. The CDR3 protein is CASSSRSGSTYNEQFF. For the CDR3, the DNA is TGTGCCAGCAGCTCCCGGAGCGGGAGTACATATAATGAGCAGTTCTTC.

To note about this clonotype: This could be a read error, since a much larger clone is one nucleotide away. J is TRBJ1-6 and V is TRBV7-9; 9 bases line up with TRBD1. J was trimmed by 8 bases and V by 5 bases; bases with no gene match: 7. The CDR3 sequence is 15 residues long. Germline-derived CDR1 and CDR2 are SEHNR and FQNEAQ (reference sequence). CDR3 sequence: CASSIGDRVDSPLHF. CDR3 DNA sequence: TGTGCCAGCAGCATAGGGGACAGGGTTGATTCACCCCTCCACTTT.

On this clonotype: Germline and junction disagree at one end, which may indicate a read error. The genes are TRBV29-1 and TRBJ2-7; D could derive from TRBD1 or TRBD2 (5 bases each). CDR1 SQVTM and CDR2 ANQGSEA come from the germline V gene. CDR3 size: 14 residues. The CDR3 here is CNVTIRDETYVQYF. CDR3 bases: TGCAACGTTACCATAAGGGACGAAACCTACGTGCAGTACTTC.

The gene calls are TRBV20-1 and TRBJ2-1; TRBD2 might be the D (5 bases). The CDR3 has 13 residues. V was cut by 5 bases and J by 9 bases, with 17 bases left in between. The germline V gene has CDR1 DFQATT and CDR2 SNEGSKA (reference sequence). CDR3 sequence (DNA): TGCAGTGCTCCTGGGGTTGACTACCTTGAGCAGTTCTTC. It codes for CSAPGVDYLEQFF.

Worth noting for this clonotype: Germline and junction disagree at one end, which may indicate a read error. The chain couples TRBV11-3 to TRBJ2-1; D is uncertain. Germline-derived CDR1 and CDR2 are SGHNT and YENEEA. The CDR3 contains 13 residues. CDR3 sequence: CAGSLDWNNEQFF. In nucleotides, the CDR3 is TGTGCCGGCAGCTTAGATTGGAACAACGAGCAATTCTTC.

The chain joins TRBV4-3 to TRBJ2-7, with D perhaps matching TRBD1 (5 bases). V was trimmed by 5 bases and J by 7 bases, leaving 18 bases between them. This CDR3 has 14 amino acids. The germline CDR1 and CDR2 sequences are LGHNA and YSLEER. CDR3 nucleotides: TGCGCCAGCAGCTATTCGACAGCGATCTATGAGCAGTACTTC. Protein: CASSYSTAIYEQYF.

This clonotype was picked up one time. The CDR3 end shows no conserved phenylalanine or tryptophan, and so a read error is likely. The chain carries TRBV11-2 and TRBJ2-5; TRBD2 agrees at 9 bases. The CDR3 extends over 14 amino acids. Germline V gives CDR1 SGHAT, CDR2 FQNNGV. The CDR3 nucleotides are TGTGCCAACAGCTTCGCGGGAGGGGCGGAGACCCAGTACTCC. This encodes CANSFAGGAETQYS.

Details on this clonotype: At one boundary the junction diverges from the germline segment, which might be a read error. This chain links TRBV4-1 with TRBJ2-1; TRBD2 is a possible D gene (6 bases). The CDR3 extends over 18 amino acids. The germline CDR1 and CDR2 sequences are MGHRA and YSYEKL. For the CDR3, the DNA is TGCGCCAGTAGCCGAGCAAGCCAACTCGTGGGAGGATACAATGAGCAGTTCTTC. Amino acids: CASSRASQLVGGYNEQFF.

A remark on this clonotype: Germline and junction disagree at one end, which may indicate a read error. The genes are TRBV11-2 and TRBJ2-7; 10 bases agree with TRBD1. The CDR3 is 15 amino acids. Germline CDR1 reads SGHAT; CDR2 reads FQNNGV. CDR3 protein: CTSSFGTGVTYERYF. CDR3 bases: TGTACCAGCAGCTTCGGGACAGGGGTTACCTATGAGCGGTACTTC.

In this sample, this clonotype is medium-sized. The chain is built from TRBV11-2 and TRBJ1-2, with a tentative D call TRBD1 (6 bases). This CDR3 region has 15 residues. The germline V gene encodes CDR1 SGHAT and CDR2 FQNNGV. The V end was cut by 5 bases, the J end by 2 bases, with 15 bases between. The CDR3 DNA reads TGTGCCAGCAGCCTAAAGGGGGGGCCCAACTATGGCTACACCTTC. Protein sequence: CASSLKGGPNYGYTF.